This T cell receptor (beta chain) is drawn from a study of blood T cell repertoires in COVID-19. The method was immunoSEQ multiplex PCR; TCRdb's version includes in-frame clones alone and lacks a portion of them. Altogether about 100,000 clones are present, around nine tenths being singletons, with the ten largest covering 5%. V was cut by 2 bases and J by 3 bases, with 11 bases left in between. Germline V gene data show CDR1 as KGHSH and CDR2 as LQKENI. This CDR3 is built from 15 residues. The clonotype was recovered from a human donor in a cohort sampled during active COVID-19. The sequenced sample was peripheral blood. V gene TRBV18 combines with J gene TRBJ2-1, with TRBD2 as a possible D gene (5 bases). CDR3 nucleotides: TGTGCCAGCTCACCAACTAGTCGGGTCTACAATGAGCAGTTCTTC. Encoded protein: CASSPTSRVYNEQFF.